This T cell receptor (beta chain) was recorded in a study of control samples from healthy donors and cancer patients. This CDR3 contains 16 residues. V lost 0 bases, J lost 8 bases, and 17 bases lay in between. The germline V gene has CDR1 SGHRS and CDR2 YFSETQ. Data came from immunoSEQ multiplex PCR; TCRdb stores just in-frame clones and leaves some out. The sample has tens of thousands of clones, roughly nine tenths seen once. The TCR comes from a man aged 35 to 55 with colorectal cancer. Material for sequencing was PBMCs. V gene TRBV5-1 combines with J gene TRBJ1-4, with D maybe TRBD1 (5 bases). The CDR3 region has the DNA TGCGCCAGCAGCTTGGCTCCAGCAGGGCTTGGGGAAAAACTGTTTTTT. It translates to CASSLAPAGLGEKLFF.